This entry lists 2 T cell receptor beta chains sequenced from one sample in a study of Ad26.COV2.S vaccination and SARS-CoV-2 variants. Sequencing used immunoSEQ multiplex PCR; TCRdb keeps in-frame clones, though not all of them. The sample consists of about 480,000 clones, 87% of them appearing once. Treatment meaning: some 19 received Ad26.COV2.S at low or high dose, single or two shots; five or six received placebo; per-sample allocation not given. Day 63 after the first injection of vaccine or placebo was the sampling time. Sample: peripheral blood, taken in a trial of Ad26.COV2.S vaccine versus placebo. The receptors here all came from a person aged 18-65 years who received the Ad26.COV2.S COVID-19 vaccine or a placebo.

CDR3 sequence reads: CASSVGRDWRQETQYF. CDR3 nucleotide sequence: TGTGCCAGCAGCGTAGGAAGGGACTGGCGTCAAGAGACCCAGTACTTC. This rearrangement joins TRBV9 to TRBJ2-5, with TRBD2 as a possible D gene (6 bases). Trimming pared 0 bases from V and 2 bases from J, leaving 14 bases between. This CDR3 spans 16 amino acids. Germline CDR1 is SGDLS and CDR2 is YYNGEE.

CDR3 DNA: TGTGCCAGCAGCGCTAGCGGGAGGGCCACAGATACGCAGTATTTT. It codes for CASSASGRATDTQYF. V and J are TRBV9 and TRBJ2-3, with 12 nucleotides matching TRBD2. Germline CDR1 is SGDLS and CDR2 is YYNGEE. The CDR3 sequence is 15 residues long. The junction had 1 base not matched to a gene; V was cut back by 3 bases and J by 2 bases. Filled out from reference TRBV9 and TRBJ2-3, the complete variable domain reads DSGVTQTPKHLITATGQRVTLRCSPRSGDLSVYWYQQSLDQGLQFLIQYYNGEERAKGNILERFSAQQFPDLHSELNLSSLELGDSALYFCASSASGRATDTQYFGPGTRLTVL.